This T cell receptor (beta chain) is from a study of beta chain features in type 1 diabetes. Study summary: All samples yielded roughly 100 million examined sorted cells. Study-wide findings and caveats: Insertions were fewer and deletions more numerous at VDJ junctions in type 1 diabetes patients. Healthy donors had naive, central memory and Treg TCRB repertoires that appeared less similar than those seen among patients. The study found moderately but significantly shorter TCRB CDR3s in all four CD4+ subsets of Type 1 diabetes patients.

Sorted populations all had greater than 95% purity. This clone was detected only a few times. The antigen remains undetermined. Expressed TCRB transcripts were sequenced because the isolated RNA had all been reverse transcribed beforehand. Assay used: immunoSEQ multiplex PCR; TCRdb lists only in-frame clones, some missing. The sample yields some 350,000 clones, approximately 13% seen once. The CDR3 spans 13 residues. Germline CDR1 is MDHEN and CDR2 is SYDVKM. The V and J ends lost 3 bases and 2 bases respectively, with 7 bases between them. The source material was naive CD4+ T cells from blood. The gene calls are TRBV28 and TRBJ1-1, with unresolved D. This clonotype was obtained from a woman younger than 35 with type 1 diabetes. DNA for the CDR3: TGTGCCAGCAGTTTGGAGTCCAACACTGAAGCTTTCTTT. This encodes CASSLESNTEAFF.